The rows below give T cell receptor beta chains drawn from one sample of a study of blood T cell repertoires in COVID-19. Method: immunoSEQ multiplex PCR; TCRdb's copy keeps in-frame clones and lacks some. The sample carries about 250,000 clones, roughly 80% recorded once. Sample: peripheral blood. These receptor sequences come from an elderly man with acute or convalescent COVID-19. The CDR3 runs from the conserved cysteine through the conserved F or W. A D gene is named only where the DNA matches it firmly. Where a row states a size, it is once, few, many or the class of an expanded clone; other rows omit it.

TRBV4-1	TRBJ1-3	.	once	CASSHPSGRDGGNTIYF	TGCGCCAGCAGCCATCCCTCGGGCAGGGATGGTGGAAACACCATATATTTT
TRBV30	TRBJ1-6	TRBD1	.	CACSRGQRNSPLHF	TGTGCCTGTTCCCGGGGACAGAGGAATTCACCCCTCCACTTT
TRBV15	TRBJ1-1	TRBD1	few	CATSRDRTGEAFF	TGTGCCACCAGCAGAGATCGGACAGGTGAAGCTTTCTTT
TRBV7-6	TRBJ2-3	.	.	CASSLFYGVDTQYF	TGTGCCAGCAGCTTATTCTACGGGGTGGATACGCAGTATTTT
TRBV6-1	TRBJ2-7	TRBD2	.	CASSETSGNSYEQYF	TGTGCCAGCAGTGAAACTAGCGGGAACTCCTACGAGCAGTACTTC
TRBV6-5	TRBJ2-7	.	.	CASGQYEQYF	TGTGCCAGCGGTCAGTACGAGCAGTACTTC
TRBV19	TRBJ2-7	.	.	CASSIGQAASYEQYF	TGTGCCAGTAGTATAGGACAGGCCGCTTCCTACGAGCAGTACTTC
TRBV6-5	TRBJ1-6	.	.	CASRGSGPLHF	TGTGCCAGCAGGGGATCGGGGCCCCTCCACTTT
TRBV10-2	TRBJ1-6	.	few	CASSDFPPGTYHSPLHF	TGCGCCAGCAGTGACTTTCCTCCGGGTACATATCATTCACCCCTCCACTTT
TRBV12-3/TRBV12-4	TRBJ1-3	.	.	CASILTLGNTIYF	TGTGCCAGCATACTTACCCTGGGAAACACCATATATTTT